Given below is one T cell receptor (beta chain) in context. Its matching antigen is unknown. The record originates from a study of CD8 T cells in ankylosing spondylitis. Whole-study results and caveats: What appeared characteristic of ankylosing spondylitis blood was a TCR beta motif of fewer than ten highly homologous variants.

TCRdb ran MiXCR on the 5' RACE reads and lists one entry per CDR3 protein. Found here are roughly 160,000 distinct CDR3 sequences, roughly 10% of them singletons; the top ten hold around 16%. The origin of this receptor is a female donor with ankylosing spondylitis or in good health (not recorded which). Sequences were obtained from blood, either unsorted or a sorted T cell fraction (not recorded which).

The CDR3 nucleotides read TGTGCCAGCACCCCAGGCGGGGCTCTAGGGGAGCAGTACTTC. This encodes CASTPGGALGEQYF. The J gene is TRBJ2-7, the V gene TRBV27, with D possibly being TRBD2 (6 bases). This CDR3 has 14 amino acids. Looked up from germline, CDR1 is MNHEY and CDR2 is SMNVEV (reference sequence). V dropped 7 bases and J dropped 7 bases, with 20 bases sitting between them.